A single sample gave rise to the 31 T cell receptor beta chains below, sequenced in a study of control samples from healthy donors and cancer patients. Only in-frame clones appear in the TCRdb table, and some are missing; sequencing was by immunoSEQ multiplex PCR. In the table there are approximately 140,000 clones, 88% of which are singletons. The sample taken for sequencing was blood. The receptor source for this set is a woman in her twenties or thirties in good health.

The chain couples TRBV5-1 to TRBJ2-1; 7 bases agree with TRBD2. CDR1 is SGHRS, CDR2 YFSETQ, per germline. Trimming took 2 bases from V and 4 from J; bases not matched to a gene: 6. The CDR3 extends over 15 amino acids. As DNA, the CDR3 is TGCGCCAGCAGCTTAATGCCCGGGGGGTACAATGAGCAGTTCTTC. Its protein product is CASSLMPGGYNEQFF.

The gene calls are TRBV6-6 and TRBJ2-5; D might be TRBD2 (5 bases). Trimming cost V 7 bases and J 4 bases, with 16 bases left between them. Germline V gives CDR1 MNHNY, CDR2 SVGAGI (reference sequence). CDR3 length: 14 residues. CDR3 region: CASTPLPEGETQYF. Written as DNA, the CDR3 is TGTGCCAGCACCCCCCTGCCCGAGGGAGAGACCCAGTACTTC.

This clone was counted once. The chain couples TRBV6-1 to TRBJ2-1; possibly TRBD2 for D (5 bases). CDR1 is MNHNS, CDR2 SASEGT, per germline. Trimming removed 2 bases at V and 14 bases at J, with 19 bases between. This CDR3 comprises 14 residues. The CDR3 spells CASSEKPAGSEKFF. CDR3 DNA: TGTGCCAGCAGTGAAAAGCCCGCGGGTTCCGAAAAGTTCTTC.

CDR3 sequence: CASSSSGPIGYTF. In DNA, the CDR3 is TGTGCCAGCAGCAGCTCCGGGCCAATCGGCTACACCTTC. This sequence joins TRBV14 and TRBJ1-2, with D unresolved. V was clipped by 5 bases and J by 8 bases, with 15 bases between them. CDR3 length: 13 amino acids. CDR1 SGHDN and CDR2 FVKESK come from the germline V gene.

The CDR3 loop is CASSLSGRSSYEQYF. The CDR3 DNA follows: TGTGCCAGCAGCTTATCGGGAAGGAGCTCCTACGAGCAGTACTTC. The chain recombines TRBV7-3 with TRBJ2-7; D is possibly TRBD2 (5 bases). The CDR3 totals 15 residues. Germline V gene sequence: CDR1 SGHTA, CDR2 FQGTGA. The ends were cut back, 2 bases at V and 0 bases at J, with 11 bases in the middle.

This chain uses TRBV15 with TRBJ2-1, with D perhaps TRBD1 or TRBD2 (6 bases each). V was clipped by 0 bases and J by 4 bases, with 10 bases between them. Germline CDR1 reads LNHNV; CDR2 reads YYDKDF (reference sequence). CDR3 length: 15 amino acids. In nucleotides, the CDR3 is TGTGCCACCAGCAGAGATCGGGGGACATACAATGAGCAGTTCTTC. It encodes CATSRDRGTYNEQFF.

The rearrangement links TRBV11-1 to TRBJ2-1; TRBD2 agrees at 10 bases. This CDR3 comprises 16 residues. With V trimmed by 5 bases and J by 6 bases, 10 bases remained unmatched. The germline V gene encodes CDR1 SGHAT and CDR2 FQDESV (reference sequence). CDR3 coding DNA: TGTGCCAGCAGCCCACTCAAACTAGCGGGGCTCAATGAGCAGTTCTTC. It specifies CASSPLKLAGLNEQFF.

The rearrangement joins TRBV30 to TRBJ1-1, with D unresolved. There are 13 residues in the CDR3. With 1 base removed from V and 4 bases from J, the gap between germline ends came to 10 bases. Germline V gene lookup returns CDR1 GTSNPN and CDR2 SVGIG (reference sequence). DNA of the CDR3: TGTGCCTGGAGTGCGAACACGGGCACTGAAGCTTTCTTT. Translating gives CAWSANTGTEAFF.

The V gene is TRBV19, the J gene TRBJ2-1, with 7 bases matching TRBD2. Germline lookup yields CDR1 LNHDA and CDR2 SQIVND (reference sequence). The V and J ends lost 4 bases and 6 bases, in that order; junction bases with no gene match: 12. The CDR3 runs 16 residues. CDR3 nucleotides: TGTGCCAGTAGTAGCCGCTGGGCGGGAGACGGCAATGAGCAGTTCTTC. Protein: CASSSRWAGDGNEQFF.

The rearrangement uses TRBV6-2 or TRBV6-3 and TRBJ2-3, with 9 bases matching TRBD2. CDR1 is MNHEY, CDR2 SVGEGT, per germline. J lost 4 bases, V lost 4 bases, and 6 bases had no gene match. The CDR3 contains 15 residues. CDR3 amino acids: CASSWLAGLADTQYF. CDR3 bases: TGTGCCAGCAGTTGGCTAGCGGGACTCGCAGATACGCAGTATTTT.

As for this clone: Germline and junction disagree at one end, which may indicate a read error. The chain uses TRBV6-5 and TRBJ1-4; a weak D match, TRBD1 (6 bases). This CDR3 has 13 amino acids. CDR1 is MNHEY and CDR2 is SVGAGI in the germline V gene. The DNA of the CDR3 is TGTGCCAGCACTTACTTACAGGGTGAAAAACTGTTTTTT. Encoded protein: CASTYLQGEKLFF.

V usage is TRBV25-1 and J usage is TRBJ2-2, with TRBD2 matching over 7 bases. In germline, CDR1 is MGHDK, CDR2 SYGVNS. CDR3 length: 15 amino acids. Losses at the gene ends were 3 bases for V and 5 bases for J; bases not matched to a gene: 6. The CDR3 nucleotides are TGTGCCAGCAGTGACGGACTAGGGTATACCGGGGAGCTGTTTTTT. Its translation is CASSDGLGYTGELFF.

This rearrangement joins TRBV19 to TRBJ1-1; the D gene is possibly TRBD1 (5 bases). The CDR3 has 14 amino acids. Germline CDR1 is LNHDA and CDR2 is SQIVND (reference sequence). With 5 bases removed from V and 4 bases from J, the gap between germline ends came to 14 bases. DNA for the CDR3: TGTGCCAGTAGTCCCGACTTCGGGGGCACTGAAGCTTTCTTT. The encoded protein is CASSPDFGGTEAFF. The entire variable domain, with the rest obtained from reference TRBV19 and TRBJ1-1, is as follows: DGGITQSPKYLFRKEGQNVTLSCEQNLNHDAMYWYRQDPGQGLRLIYYSQIVNDFQKGDIAEGYSVSREKKESFPLTVTSAQKNPTAFYLCASSPDFGGTEAFFGQGTRLTVV.

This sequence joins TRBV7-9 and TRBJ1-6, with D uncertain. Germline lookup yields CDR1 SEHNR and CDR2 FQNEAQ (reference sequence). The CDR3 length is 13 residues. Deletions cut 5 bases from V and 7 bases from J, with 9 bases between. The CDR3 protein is CASSPDINSPLHF. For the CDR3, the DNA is TGTGCCAGCAGCCCCGACATAAATTCACCCCTCCACTTT.

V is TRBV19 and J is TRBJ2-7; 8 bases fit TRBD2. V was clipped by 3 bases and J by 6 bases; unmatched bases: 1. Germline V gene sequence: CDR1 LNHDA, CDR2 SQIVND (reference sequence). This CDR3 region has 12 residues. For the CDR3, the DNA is TGTGCCAGTAGTATTACTAGCGGCGAGCAGTACTTC. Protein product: CASSITSGEQYF. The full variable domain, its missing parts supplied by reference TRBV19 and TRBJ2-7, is DGGITQSPKYLFRKEGQNVTLSCEQNLNHDAMYWYRQDPGQGLRLIYYSQIVNDFQKGDIAEGYSVSREKKESFPLTVTSAQKNPTAFYLCASSITSGEQYFGPGTRLTVT.

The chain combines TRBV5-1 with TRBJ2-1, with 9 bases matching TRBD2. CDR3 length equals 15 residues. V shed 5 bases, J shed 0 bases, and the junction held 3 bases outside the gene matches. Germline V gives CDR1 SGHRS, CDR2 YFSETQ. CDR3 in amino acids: CASRLAGISYNEQFF. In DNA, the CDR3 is TGCGCCAGCAGACTAGCGGGTATCTCCTACAATGAGCAGTTCTTC. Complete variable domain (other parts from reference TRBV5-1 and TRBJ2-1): KAGVTQTPRYLIKTRGQQVTLSCSPISGHRSVSWYQQTPGQGLQFLFEYFSETQRNKGNFPGRFSGRQFSNSRSEMNVSTLELGDSALYLCASRLAGISYNEQFFGPGTRLTVL.

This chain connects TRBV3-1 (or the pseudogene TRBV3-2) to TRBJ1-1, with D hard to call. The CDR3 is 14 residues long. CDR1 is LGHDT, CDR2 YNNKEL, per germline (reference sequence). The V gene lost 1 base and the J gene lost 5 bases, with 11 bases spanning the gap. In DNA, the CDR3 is TGTGCCAGCAGCCAAGTAGTAGGAAAAACTGAAGCTTTCTTT. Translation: CASSQVVGKTEAFF.

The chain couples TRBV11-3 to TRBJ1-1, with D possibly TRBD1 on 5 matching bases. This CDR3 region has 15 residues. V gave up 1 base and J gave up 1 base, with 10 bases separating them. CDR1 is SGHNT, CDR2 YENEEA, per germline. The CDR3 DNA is TGTGCCAGCAGCTTAGGGACATCAGGGAACACTGAAGCTTTCTTT. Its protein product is CASSLGTSGNTEAFF.

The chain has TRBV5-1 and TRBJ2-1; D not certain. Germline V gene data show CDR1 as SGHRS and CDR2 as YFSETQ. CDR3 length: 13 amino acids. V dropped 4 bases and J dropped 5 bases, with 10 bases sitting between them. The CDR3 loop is CASSDPNNNEQFF. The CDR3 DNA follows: TGCGCCAGCAGCGACCCAAACAACAATGAGCAGTTCTTC.

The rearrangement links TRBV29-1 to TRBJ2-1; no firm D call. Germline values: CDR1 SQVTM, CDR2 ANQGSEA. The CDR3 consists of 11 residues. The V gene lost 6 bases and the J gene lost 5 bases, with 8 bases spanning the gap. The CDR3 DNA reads TGCAGCGTAGGATGGGACAATGAGCAGTTCTTC. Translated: CSVGWDNEQFF.

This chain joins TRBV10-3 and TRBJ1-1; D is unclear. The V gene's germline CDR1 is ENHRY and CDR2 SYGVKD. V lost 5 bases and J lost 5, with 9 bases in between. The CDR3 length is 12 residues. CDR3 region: CAISPLGTEAFF. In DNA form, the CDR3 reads TGTGCCATCAGTCCCTTGGGGACTGAAGCTTTCTTT.

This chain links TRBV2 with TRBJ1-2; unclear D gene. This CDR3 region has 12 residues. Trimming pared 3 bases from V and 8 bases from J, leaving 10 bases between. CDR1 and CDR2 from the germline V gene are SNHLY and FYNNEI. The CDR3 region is CASSETGRGYTF. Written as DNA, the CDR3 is TGTGCCAGCAGTGAGACCGGTAGGGGCTACACCTTC.

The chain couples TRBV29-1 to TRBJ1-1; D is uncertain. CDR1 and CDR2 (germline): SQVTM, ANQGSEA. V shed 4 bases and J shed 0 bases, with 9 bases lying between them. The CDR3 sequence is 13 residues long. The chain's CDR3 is CSVVITVNTEAFF. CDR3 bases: TGCAGCGTTGTTATCACTGTGAACACTGAAGCTTTCTTT.

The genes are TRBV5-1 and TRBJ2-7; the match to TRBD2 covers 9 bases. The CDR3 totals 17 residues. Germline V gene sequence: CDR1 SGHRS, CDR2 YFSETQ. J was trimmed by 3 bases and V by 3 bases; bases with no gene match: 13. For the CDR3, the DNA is TGCGCCAGCAGCTCGGAGCCTAGCGGGATGGGGATCTACGAGCAGTACTTC. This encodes CASSSEPSGMGIYEQYF.

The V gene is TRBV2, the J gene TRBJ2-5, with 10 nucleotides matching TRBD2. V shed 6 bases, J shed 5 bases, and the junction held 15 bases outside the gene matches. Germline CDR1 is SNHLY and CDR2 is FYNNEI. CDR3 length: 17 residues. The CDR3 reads CASRSGYLAGEGETQYF. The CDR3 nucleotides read TGTGCCAGCAGGTCGGGGTATCTAGCGGGAGAAGGTGAGACCCAGTACTTC.

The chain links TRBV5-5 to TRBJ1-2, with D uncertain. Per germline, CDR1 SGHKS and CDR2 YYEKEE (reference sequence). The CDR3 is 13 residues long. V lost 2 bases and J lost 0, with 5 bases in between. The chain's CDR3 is CASSFAANYGYTF. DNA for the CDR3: TGTGCCAGCAGCTTTGCAGCTAACTATGGCTACACCTTC.

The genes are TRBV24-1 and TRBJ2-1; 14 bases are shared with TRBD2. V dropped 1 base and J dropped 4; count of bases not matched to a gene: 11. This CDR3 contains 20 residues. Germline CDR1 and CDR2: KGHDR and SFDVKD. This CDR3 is CATSDFSRLAGGPGYNEQFF. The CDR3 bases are TGTGCCACCAGTGATTTCTCTCGACTAGCGGGAGGGCCGGGGTACAATGAGCAGTTCTTC.

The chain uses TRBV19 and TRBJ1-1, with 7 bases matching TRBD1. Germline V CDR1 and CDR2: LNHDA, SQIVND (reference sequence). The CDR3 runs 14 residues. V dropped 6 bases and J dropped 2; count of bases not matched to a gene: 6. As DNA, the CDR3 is TGTGCCAGTAGGCCGGGACAGATAAACACTGAAGCTTTCTTT. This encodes CASRPGQINTEAFF.

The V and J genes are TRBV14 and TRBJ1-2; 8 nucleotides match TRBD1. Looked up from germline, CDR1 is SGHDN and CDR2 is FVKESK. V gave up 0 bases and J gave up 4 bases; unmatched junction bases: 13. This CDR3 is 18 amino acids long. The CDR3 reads CASSQDQRTGIGGYGYTF. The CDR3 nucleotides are TGTGCCAGCAGCCAAGATCAGAGGACAGGGATAGGAGGCTATGGCTACACCTTC.

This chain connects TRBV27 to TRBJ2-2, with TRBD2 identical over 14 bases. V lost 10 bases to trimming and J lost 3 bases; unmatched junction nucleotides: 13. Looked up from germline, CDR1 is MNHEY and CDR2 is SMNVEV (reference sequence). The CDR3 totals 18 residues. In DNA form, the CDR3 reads TGTGCCAAGCACCCGGGACTAGCGGGAGTAGGGTACACCGGGGAGCTGTTTTTT. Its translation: CAKHPGLAGVGYTGELFF.

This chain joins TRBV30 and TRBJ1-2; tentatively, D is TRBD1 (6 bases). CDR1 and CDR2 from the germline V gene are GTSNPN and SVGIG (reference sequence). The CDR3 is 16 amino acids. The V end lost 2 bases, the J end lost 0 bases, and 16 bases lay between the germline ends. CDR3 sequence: CAWSPGTRSANYGYTF. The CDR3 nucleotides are TGTGCCTGGAGTCCCGGGACAAGGTCAGCTAACTATGGCTACACCTTC.